This T cell receptor beta chain was recorded in a study of T cell responses to AZD1222 COVID-19 vaccine. The V gene end was trimmed by 1 base and the J gene end by 7 bases; junction bases not matched to a gene: 12. CDR1 is SGHRS, CDR2 YFSETQ, per germline. CDR3 size: 17 residues. Produced via immunoSEQ multiplex PCR; TCRdb's table is partial and in-frame only. Of fewer than 120,000 clones in the sample, roughly nine tenths were seen once. The TCR comes from an adult in good health. Source: peripheral blood, taken on day 0 of AZD1222 vaccination. V usage is TRBV5-1 and J usage is TRBJ1-4; TRBD1 matches 8 bases. The CDR3 sequence is CASSLPPLQGAVEKLFF. The CDR3 DNA follows: TGCGCCAGCAGCTTGCCACCTCTGCAGGGGGCGGTTGAAAAACTGTTTTTT. The entire variable domain, with the rest obtained from reference TRBV5-1 and TRBJ1-4, is as follows: KAGVTQTPRYLIKTRGQQVTLSCSPISGHRSVSWYQQTPGQGLQFLFEYFSETQRNKGNFPGRFSGRQFSNSRSEMNVSTLELGDSALYLCASSLPPLQGAVEKLFFGSGTQLSVL.